The TCR beta chain under discussion was sequenced for a study of T cell repertoires in cytomegalovirus infection. This clonotype has more than one count but fewer than ten. TCRdb called the reads again in MiXCR, with one record for every CDR3 protein. This table has roughly 760,000 distinct CDR3 sequences, 35% to 45% appearing once. The sequence came from a human donor in good health (CMV status not recorded). Some clones in this sample may be carry-over from other donors' samples. Sequenced: PBMCs.

The CDR3 protein is CASSVREGMNQPQHF. The CDR3 bases are TGTGCCAGCAGCGTACGGGAGGGCATGAATCAGCCCCAGCATTTT. The chain links TRBV5-5 to TRBJ1-5; D remains ambiguous. This CDR3 has 15 amino acids. The ends were cut back, 4 bases at V and 4 bases at J, with 15 bases in the middle. The V gene's germline CDR1 is SGHKS and CDR2 YYEKEE (reference sequence). Variable domain in full (rest from reference TRBV5-5 and TRBJ1-5): DAGVTQSPTHLIKTRGQQVTLRCSPISGHKSVSWYQQVLGQGPQFIFQYYEKEERGRGNFPDRFSARQFPNYSSELNVNALLLGDSALYLCASSVREGMNQPQHFGDGTRLSIL.